Presented here are 9 T cell receptor beta chains from one specimen sequenced in a study of cytomegalovirus exposure and HLA in healthy donors. PCR involved 60 Vbeta and 13 Jbeta primers. Clones were sequenced by immunoSEQ multiplex PCR, and TCRdb holds only the in-frame ones, with some missing. The table includes some 180,000 clones, about 83% detected once. Sequences were obtained from PBMCs. These receptor sequences come from a female donor in good health and CMV-seronegative.

V is TRBV9 and J is TRBJ2-1, with D uncertain. The CDR3 is 13 residues long. V was shortened by 0 bases and J by 3 bases, with 4 bases between the two germline ends. The V gene's germline CDR1 is SGDLS and CDR2 YYNGEE. CDR3: CASSVGRYNEQFF. CDR3 nucleotide sequence: TGTGCCAGCAGCGTAGGTCGCTACAATGAGCAGTTCTTC.

The chain combines TRBV19 with TRBJ2-2; D remains unclear. CDR1 is LNHDA, CDR2 SQIVND, per germline (reference sequence). CDR3 length equals 15 residues. V was pared by 0 bases and J by 6 bases, with 11 bases between. The CDR3 DNA sequence: TGTGCCAGTAGTATAGATCCCCGGGTTGCCGGGGAGCTGTTTTTT. This sequence encodes CASSIDPRVAGELFF. Together with reference TRBV19 and TRBJ2-2, the CDR3 gives the full variable domain: DGGITQSPKYLFRKEGQNVTLSCEQNLNHDAMYWYRQDPGQGLRLIYYSQIVNDFQKGDIAEGYSVSREKKESFPLTVTSAQKNPTAFYLCASSIDPRVAGELFFGEGSRLTVL.

The gene calls are TRBV9 and TRBJ1-5, with 8 bases that match TRBD1. In germline, CDR1 is SGDLS, CDR2 YYNGEE. With 4 bases clipped from V and 9 bases from J, the junction kept 9 bases outside the gene matches. The CDR3 covers 14 residues. CDR3 DNA: TGTGCCAGCAGCACCACCGGGACAGGCCTGCCCCAGCATTTT. Translated, it gives CASSTTGTGLPQHF. Full variable domain (outside the CDR3, taken from reference TRBV9 and TRBJ1-5): DSGVTQTPKHLITATGQRVTLRCSPRSGDLSVYWYQQSLDQGLQFLIQYYNGEERAKGNILERFSAQQFPDLHSELNLSSLELGDSALYFCASSTTGTGLPQHFGDGTRLSIL.

This clone showed up just once. The chain has TRBV5-1 and TRBJ2-3; 7 nucleotides match TRBD2. This CDR3 contains 18 residues. V gave up 0 bases and J gave up 2 bases; unmatched junction bases: 12. The germline V gene encodes CDR1 SGHRS and CDR2 YFSETQ. CDR3 DNA sequence: TGCGCCAGCAGCTTGGCGATTGGGGGGGGAGCTCTCACAGATACGCAGTATTTT. Its translation: CASSLAIGGGALTDTQYF.

The rearrangement links TRBV7-9 to TRBJ2-1; 14 nucleotides line up with TRBD2. V was pared by 4 bases and J by 8 bases, with 10 bases of the junction left unmatched. The CDR3 loop spans 17 amino acids. From germline, CDR1 is SEHNR and CDR2 FQNEAQ (reference sequence). The CDR3 DNA follows: TGTGCCAGCAGCTCCCCAAGGGGGACTAGCGGGAGAGATGAGCAGTTCTTC. It yields the protein CASSSPRGTSGRDEQFF.

As to this clone: Other DNA sequences from this sample encode an identical CDR3 as well. This chain joins TRBV7-7 and TRBJ1-1; weak D call: TRBD1 (5 bases). The CDR3 extends over 13 amino acids. The ends were cut back, 1 base at V and 5 bases at J, with 8 bases in the middle. Per the germline V gene, CDR1 is SSHAT and CDR2 is FNYEAQ (reference sequence). The CDR3 DNA reads TGTGCCAGCAGCTTAGACCGGGGGACTGAAGCTTTCTTT. Protein sequence: CASSLDRGTEAFF. Using reference TRBV7-7 and TRBJ1-1 for the parts outside the CDR3, the full variable domain is GAGVSQSPRYKVTKRGQDVTLRCDPISSHATLYWYQQALGQGPEFLTYFNYEAQPDKSGLPSDRFSAERPEGSISTLTIQRTEQRDSAMYRCASSLDRGTEAFFGQGTRLTVV.

This sequence joins TRBV30 and TRBJ2-7; D is ambiguous. Trimming removed 1 base from V and 4 bases from J, with 11 bases in between. This CDR3 is 13 amino acids long. Germline loops: CDR1 GTSNPN, CDR2 SVGIG (reference sequence). The CDR3 reads CAWSAEVWYEQYF. The CDR3, as DNA: TGTGCCTGGAGTGCCGAGGTTTGGTACGAGCAGTACTTC.

V gene TRBV5-1 combines with J gene TRBJ2-5, with D maybe TRBD1 (5 bases). Germline CDR1 and CDR2: SGHRS and YFSETQ. This CDR3 comprises 15 residues. Between the trimmed V and J ends, which lost 0 bases and 5 bases, there was a span of 14 bases. CDR3: CASSLGGRAQETQYF. In DNA form, the CDR3 reads TGCGCCAGCAGCTTGGGAGGCAGGGCCCAGGAGACCCAGTACTTC.

In its sample, this clone was seen a few times. V and J are TRBV29-1 and TRBJ1-2, with D possibly being TRBD1 (5 bases). V was shortened by 2 bases and J by 8 bases, with 15 bases between the two germline ends. This CDR3 comprises 13 residues. CDR1 and CDR2 from the germline V gene are SQVTM and ANQGSEA. CDR3 region: CSVEHRWTVGYTF. CDR3 DNA: TGCAGCGTTGAACACAGGTGGACGGTCGGCTACACCTTC.